This T cell receptor (beta chain) was sequenced for a study of OX40 agonist ivuxolimab in advanced cancers. This clone has more than one count but fewer than ten. What it binds is unknown. Assay: immunoSEQ multiplex PCR; the TCRdb copy retains only in-frame clones and omits some. Of tens of thousands of clones listed, about four fifths are singletons. V was clipped by 6 bases and J by 9 bases, with 15 bases between them. Germline-derived CDR1 and CDR2 are SGHVS and FQNEAQ. The CDR3 spans 14 residues. Study-wide results and caveats: Part of the nonresponder group also had normalized T-cell clonal expansion that was low. In CD8+ T cells, expanded clones were on average more numerous than in CD4+.

The receptor was derived from an adult with an advanced solid tumor such as melanoma, head and neck, liver or kidney cancer. The gene calls are TRBV7-8 and TRBJ1-6; D might be TRBD1 (6 bases). The sequences come from CD4+ or CD8+ T cells sorted from blood, collected in a trial of the OX40 agonist ivuxolimab. CDR3 in amino acids: CASRPGDWGSPLHF. As DNA, the CDR3 is TGTGCCAGCAGACCAGGGGATTGGGGTTCACCCCTCCACTTT.